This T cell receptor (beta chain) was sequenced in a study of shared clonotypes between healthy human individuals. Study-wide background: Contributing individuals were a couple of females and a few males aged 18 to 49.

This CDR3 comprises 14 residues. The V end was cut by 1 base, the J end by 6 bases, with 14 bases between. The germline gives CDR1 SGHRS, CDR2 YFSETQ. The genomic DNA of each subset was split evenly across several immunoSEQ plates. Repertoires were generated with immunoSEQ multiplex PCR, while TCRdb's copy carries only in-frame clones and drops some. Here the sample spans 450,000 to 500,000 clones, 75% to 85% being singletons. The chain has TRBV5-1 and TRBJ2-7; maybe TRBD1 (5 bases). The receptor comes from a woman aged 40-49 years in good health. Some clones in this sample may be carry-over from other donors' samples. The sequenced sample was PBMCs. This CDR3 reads CASSLRQGRREQYF. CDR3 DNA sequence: TGCGCCAGCAGCTTGAGGCAGGGTCGTCGCGAGCAGTACTTC.